This TCR beta chain was profiled in a study of T cells of healthy individuals. TCRdb reanalysed the 5' RACE reads using MiXCR and keeps one entry per CDR3 protein. Of 100,000 or so distinct CDR3 sequences in the sample, 17% were seen once. The CDR3 has 12 residues. J gave up 5 bases and V 9 bases, and 6 bases lay outside the gene matches. CDR1 is SEHNR and CDR2 is FQNEAQ in the germline V gene (reference sequence). The chain has TRBV7-9 and TRBJ2-7; TRBD1 matches 8 bases. The TCR was taken from a human donor in good health. The CDR3 coding sequence is TGTGCCAGTACCGGACAGGGCCACGAGCAGTACTTC. Protein: CASTGQGHEQYF.